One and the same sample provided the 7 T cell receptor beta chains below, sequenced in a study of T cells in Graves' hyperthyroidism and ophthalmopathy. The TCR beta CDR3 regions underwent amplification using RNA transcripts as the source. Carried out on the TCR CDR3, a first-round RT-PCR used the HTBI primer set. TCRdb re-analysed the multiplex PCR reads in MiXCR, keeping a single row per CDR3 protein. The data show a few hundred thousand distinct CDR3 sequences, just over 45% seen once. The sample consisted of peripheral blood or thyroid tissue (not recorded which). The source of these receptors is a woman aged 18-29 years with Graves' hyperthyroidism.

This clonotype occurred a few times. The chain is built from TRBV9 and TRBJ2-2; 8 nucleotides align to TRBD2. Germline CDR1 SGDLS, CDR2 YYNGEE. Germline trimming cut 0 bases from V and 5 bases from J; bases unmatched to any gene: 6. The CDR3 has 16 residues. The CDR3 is CASSVVSGSRTGELFF. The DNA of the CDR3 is TGTGCCAGCAGCGTAGTCAGCGGGAGTCGGACCGGGGAGCTGTTTTTT.

CDR3 in DNA: TGTGCCATCAGTGACTCCCGAACAGGGTATGATAAATACGAGCAGTACTTC. Its protein product is CAISDSRTGYDKYEQYF. V gene TRBV10-3 combines with J gene TRBJ2-7, with D perhaps matching TRBD1 (6 bases). V shed 3 bases and J shed 4 bases, with 22 bases lying between them. This CDR3 is built from 17 residues. The germline CDR1 and CDR2 sequences are ENHRY and SYGVKD.

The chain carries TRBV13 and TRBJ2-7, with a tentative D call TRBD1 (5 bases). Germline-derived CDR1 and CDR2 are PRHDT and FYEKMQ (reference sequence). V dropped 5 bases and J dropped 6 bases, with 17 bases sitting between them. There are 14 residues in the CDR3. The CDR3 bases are TGTGCCAGCAGCGCAAGGTTGGAAGGGGTCGAGCAGTACTTC. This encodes CASSARLEGVEQYF.

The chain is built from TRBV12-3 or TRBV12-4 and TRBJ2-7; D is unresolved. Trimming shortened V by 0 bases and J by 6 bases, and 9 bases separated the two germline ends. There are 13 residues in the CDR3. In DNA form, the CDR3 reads TGTGCCAGCAGTTTAGCGCGTGGTTTCGAGCAGTACTTC. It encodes CASSLARGFEQYF.

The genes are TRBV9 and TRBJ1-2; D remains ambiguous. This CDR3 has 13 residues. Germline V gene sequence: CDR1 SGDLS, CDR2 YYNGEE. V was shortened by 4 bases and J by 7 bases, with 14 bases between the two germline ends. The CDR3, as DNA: TGTGCCAGCAGCCCTAGGGAGCGGAGTGGCTACACCTTC. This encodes CASSPRERSGYTF.

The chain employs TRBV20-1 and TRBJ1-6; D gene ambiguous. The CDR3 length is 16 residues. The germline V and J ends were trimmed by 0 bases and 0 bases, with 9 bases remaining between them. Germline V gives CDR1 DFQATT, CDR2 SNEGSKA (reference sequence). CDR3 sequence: CSAREDGYSYNSPLHF. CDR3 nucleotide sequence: TGCAGTGCTAGAGAGGACGGATACTCCTATAATTCACCCCTCCACTTT.

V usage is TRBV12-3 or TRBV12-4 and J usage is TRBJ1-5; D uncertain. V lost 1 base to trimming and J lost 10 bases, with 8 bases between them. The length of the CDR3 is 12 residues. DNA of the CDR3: TGTGCCAGCAGTTTAGAGGCCAGCCCCCAGCATTTT. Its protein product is CASSLEASPQHF.